The 9 T cell receptor beta chains in this list originate from one sample, sequenced in a study of early T cells in non-severe SARS-CoV-2 infection. Via MiXCR, TCRdb re-called the 5' RACE reads, giving one row per CDR3 protein. The sample consists of some 40,000 distinct CDR3 sequences, 6% to 7% of them appearing once. Here the sequenced sample was whole blood, taken at baseline. Receptors were obtained from an adult who was a healthcare worker with PCR-confirmed SARS-CoV-2 infection or an uninfected control (not recorded which).

In its sample, this clonotype was seen many times. The chain uses TRBV7-2 and TRBJ1-6; D is unresolved. There are 13 residues in the CDR3. V was cut by 4 bases and J by 7 bases, with 8 bases left in between. The germline V gene has CDR1 SGHTA and CDR2 FQGNSA. CDR3 DNA: TGTGCCAGCAGCTATTCACGGAATTCACCCCTCCACTTT. Translating gives CASSYSRNSPLHF.

This clonotype was observed at least ten times. This rearrangement joins TRBV20-1 to TRBJ2-1; 11 bases line up with TRBD2. The CDR3 has 16 residues. With 1 base clipped from V and 4 bases from J, the junction kept 6 bases outside the gene matches. Germline V gene data show CDR1 as DFQATT and CDR2 as SNEGSKA (reference sequence). CDR3: CSARALAGGPYNEQFF. For the CDR3, the DNA is TGCAGTGCTAGAGCGCTAGCGGGAGGACCATACAATGAGCAGTTCTTC.

Many counts were recorded for this clonotype. The chain is built from TRBV7-8 and TRBJ1-6; no clear D gene. This CDR3 has 15 residues. Per the germline V gene, CDR1 is SGHVS and CDR2 is FQNEAQ. The V and J ends lost 5 bases and 6 bases respectively, with 14 bases between them. The CDR3 DNA reads TGTGCCAGCAGCCTACGGTCGGAGCCTAATTCACCCCTCCACTTT. This codes for CASSLRSEPNSPLHF.

A remark on this clonotype: Being one base from a much bigger clone, this may be a read error. In nucleotides, the CDR3 is TGTGCCAGCAGCTCGGTGGCGGACACTGAAGCTTTCTTT. Translation: CASSSVADTEAFF. The rearrangement links TRBV5-6 to TRBJ1-1, with D unclear. CDR1 is SGHDT, CDR2 YYEEEE, per germline. The CDR3 consists of 13 residues. The V and J ends lost 3 bases and 3 bases respectively, with 9 bases between them.

This clonotype was picked up many times. This rearrangement joins TRBV27 to TRBJ2-3; 8 bases match TRBD1. Germline-derived CDR1 and CDR2 are MNHEY and SMNVEV (reference sequence). CDR3 size: 17 residues. V was clipped by 3 bases and J by 1 base; unmatched bases: 9. This chain's CDR3 is CASSFLRQGIGTDTQYF. The CDR3 bases are TGTGCCAGCAGTTTTCTCCGACAGGGGATAGGCACAGATACGCAGTATTTT.

In its sample, this clonotype was seen many times. The V and J genes are TRBV6-5 and TRBJ2-7; 7 positions agree with TRBD1. Losses at the gene ends were 6 bases for V and 5 bases for J; bases not matched to a gene: 7. This CDR3 has 13 residues. The germline gives CDR1 MNHEY, CDR2 SVGAGI. The CDR3 DNA sequence: TGTGCCAGCAGCTACCGTACAGGGGACGAGCAGTACTTC. Protein: CASSYRTGDEQYF.

The table lists this clonotype with a few counts. This chain joins TRBV6-1 and TRBJ2-3, with 10 bases aligning to TRBD1. V lost 7 bases to trimming and J lost 2 bases; unmatched junction nucleotides: 3. This CDR3 has 14 residues. Germline loops: CDR1 MNHNS, CDR2 SASEGT. The CDR3 bases are TGTGCCAGCACCGGGACAGGGGTCACAGATACGCAGTATTTT. Amino acid sequence: CASTGTGVTDTQYF.

This clonotype has a count of ten or more. The rearrangement uses TRBV10-3 and TRBJ1-4; no clear D gene. Germline V CDR1 and CDR2: ENHRY, SYGVKD. Trimming left V 2 bases short and J 5 bases short, with 6 bases between. This CDR3 comprises 13 residues. CDR3 nucleotides: TGTGCCATCAGTGAGGGTGCGAATGAAAAACTGTTTTTT. This translates into CAISEGANEKLFF.

Many counts were recorded for this clonotype. The chain has TRBV29-1 and TRBJ1-1; D uncertain. The CDR3 contains 12 residues. Trimming removed 1 base at V and 1 base at J, with 4 bases between. Germline CDR1 SQVTM, CDR2 ANQGSEA. The CDR3 DNA sequence: TGCAGCGTTGAAGGGGGGAACACTGAAGCTTTCTTT. Its translation is CSVEGGNTEAFF.